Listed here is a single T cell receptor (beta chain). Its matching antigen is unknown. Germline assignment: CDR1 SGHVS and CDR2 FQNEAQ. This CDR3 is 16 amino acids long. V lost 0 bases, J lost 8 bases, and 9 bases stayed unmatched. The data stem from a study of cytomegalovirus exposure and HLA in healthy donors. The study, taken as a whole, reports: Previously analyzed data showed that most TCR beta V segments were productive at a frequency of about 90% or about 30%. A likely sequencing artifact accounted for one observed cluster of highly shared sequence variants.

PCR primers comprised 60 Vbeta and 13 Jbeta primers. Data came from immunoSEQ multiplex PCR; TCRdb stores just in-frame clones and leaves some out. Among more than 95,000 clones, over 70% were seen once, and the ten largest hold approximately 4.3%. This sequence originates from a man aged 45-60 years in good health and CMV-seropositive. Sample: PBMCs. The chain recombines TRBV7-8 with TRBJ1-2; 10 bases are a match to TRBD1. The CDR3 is CASSLAPRQGASGYTF. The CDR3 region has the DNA TGTGCCAGCAGCTTAGCCCCCCGACAGGGGGCGTCCGGCTACACCTTC.